The entry that follows covers one T cell receptor (beta chain) sequence. This sample is part of a study of graft-versus-host responses after intestinal transplantation. Study background: The whole recipient group had anti-thymocyte globulin induction followed by tacrolimus and steroids for around three years.

General study results and limits: GvH clones detected in recipient marrow included some appearing first in ileum or blood.

Generated by immunoSEQ multiplex PCR, the TCRdb table keeps only in-frame clones and is missing some. Of roughly 21,000 clones in the sample, about 35% were seen once. Irradiated, violet-dye-labeled stimulators (around 200,000) were plated alongside around 200,000 CFSE-labeled responders. Proliferating CFSE-low CD3+CD4+ and CD3+CD8+ responders were sorted post-reaction. Losses at the gene ends were 7 bases for V and 1 base for J; bases not matched to a gene: 5. The CDR3 consists of 13 residues. The germline V gene has CDR1 SQVTM and CDR2 ANQGSEA. The sample here was alloreactive CD8+ T cells from a mixed lymphocyte reaction culture, taken before intestinal transplant. Subset of the sample: CFSE-low proliferating T cells sorted from roughly six-day pre-transplant mixed lymphocyte reaction (GvH or HvG direction). The chain uses TRBV29-1 and TRBJ2-3; 7 bases align to TRBD1. This TCR was sampled from a human patient who received an intestinal transplant. The DNA of the CDR3 is TGCAGCGCTGACGACAGGGGCACAGATACGCAGTATTTT. This sequence encodes CSADDRGTDTQYF.